This T cell receptor beta chain was sequenced in a study of cytomegalovirus exposure and HLA in healthy donors. Whole-study results and caveats: In a later analysis, V- and J-gene trimming of beta chains associated with a DCLRE1C missense variant, replicated independently. Links to common viral pathogens appeared, in a later analysis, for several of the most significant clusters.

The study ran its PCR with 60 Vbeta and 13 Jbeta primers. Sequencing was performed with immunoSEQ multiplex PCR; in TCRdb, only in-frame clones are kept and a portion is missing. The sample carries tens of thousands of clones, approximately 84% recorded once. CDR3 length: 15 residues. The germline CDR1 and CDR2 sequences are SSHAT and FNYEAQ (reference sequence). Worth noting for this clone: Its specificity is unknown. Germline is not matched at one junction end, which may reflect a read error.

Sequencing was carried out using PBMCs. This TCR came from a young man in good health and CMV-seronegative. The chain employs TRBV7-7 and TRBJ2-2; D gene uncertain. This CDR3 is CASSPEVANTGELFF. The CDR3 coding sequence is TGTGCTAGCAGCCCAGAGGTCGCGAACACCGGGGAGCTGTTTTTT.